The 7 T cell receptor beta chains given below trace back to one sample, sequenced in a study of beta chain features in type 1 diabetes. TCRB transcripts that were expressed got sequenced, as all of the isolated RNA had been reverse transcribed. Produced via immunoSEQ multiplex PCR; TCRdb's table is partial and in-frame only. The sample shows more than 350,000 clones, approximately 10% of them seen only once. The sequenced material came from naive CD4+ T cells from blood. The receptors derive from a woman between 18 and 29 years old in good health.

This clone was counted only a few times. The chain uses TRBV4-1 and TRBJ1-1; D gene unclear. The CDR3 has 14 amino acids. V dropped 4 bases and J dropped 4 bases, with 13 bases sitting between them. The germline V gene encodes CDR1 MGHRA and CDR2 YSYEKL. The CDR3 here is CASSPLRPVTEAFF. CDR3 DNA: TGCGCCAGCAGCCCGTTACGGCCGGTCACTGAAGCTTTCTTT.

This chain joins TRBV7-3 and TRBJ2-7; perhaps TRBD1 as D (6 bases). Germline CDR1 and CDR2: SGHTA and FQGTGA. Trimming left V 0 bases short and J 3 bases short, with 15 bases between. The CDR3 spans 16 residues. Here the CDR3 DNA reads TGTGCCAGCAGCTTAACCTTAACAGGGAGCGGCTACGAGCAGTACGTC. Translating gives CASSLTLTGSGYEQYV.

This clone has just a few counts. The rearrangement links TRBV6-5 to TRBJ2-3, with 9 bases that match TRBD2. Germline CDR1 and CDR2: MNHEY and SVGAGI. CDR3 size: 15 residues. The junction had 4 bases not matched to a gene; V was cut back by 5 bases and J by 1 base. The CDR3 spells CASSPLAGGTDTQYF. As DNA, the CDR3 is TGTGCCAGCAGTCCCTTAGCGGGGGGCACAGATACGCAGTATTTT.

This clone was counted between two and nine times. The chain has TRBV4-3 and TRBJ1-6; the D gene is possibly TRBD1 (6 bases). CDR1 is LGHNA and CDR2 is YSLEER in the germline V gene. The CDR3 runs 16 residues. Trimming left V 1 base short and J 9 bases short, with 16 bases between. This CDR3 reads CASSQAWAEGGSPLHF. As DNA, the CDR3 is TGCGCCAGCAGCCAAGCGTGGGCAGAAGGGGGTTCACCCCTCCACTTT.

The chain is built from TRBV7-2 and TRBJ2-1; the match to TRBD2 covers 8 bases. Per germline, CDR1 SGHTA and CDR2 FQGNSA. Germline trimming cut 5 bases from V and 14 bases from J; bases unmatched to any gene: 8. The length of the CDR3 is 12 residues. The CDR3 bases are TGTGCCAGCAGCCGGCAGCGGGGGCGGGAGTTCTTC. Translated, it gives CASSRQRGREFF.

The rearrangement joins TRBV6-1 to TRBJ2-1, with D perhaps matching TRBD1 (5 bases). The CDR3 consists of 13 residues. Deletions cut 6 bases from V and 4 bases from J, with 10 bases between. Germline lookup yields CDR1 MNHNS and CDR2 SASEGT. The CDR3 region is CASRLTEYNEQFF. DNA for the CDR3: TGTGCCAGCAGACTGACAGAATACAATGAGCAGTTCTTC.

V is TRBV9 and J is TRBJ2-1; 7 bases line up with TRBD1. CDR3 length: 15 residues. Per germline, CDR1 SGDLS and CDR2 YYNGEE. The J segment lost 4 bases and the V segment lost 4 bases, leaving 8 bases of the junction unmatched. The CDR3 region has the DNA TGTGCCAGCAGCACCGGACAGGTTTCTTACAATGAGCAGTTCTTC. This sequence encodes CASSTGQVSYNEQFF. The complete variable domain, with remaining parts taken from reference TRBV9 and TRBJ2-1, reads DSGVTQTPKHLITATGQRVTLRCSPRSGDLSVYWYQQSLDQGLQFLIQYYNGEERAKGNILERFSAQQFPDLHSELNLSSLELGDSALYFCASSTGQVSYNEQFFGPGTRLTVL.